The 30 T cell receptor beta chains listed next were all sequenced from one sample in a study of T cells in Graves' hyperthyroidism and ophthalmopathy. Amplification of TCR beta CDR3 regions was performed using RNA transcripts as template. Carried out on the TCR CDR3, a first-round RT-PCR used the HTBI primer set. TCRdb redid the calling of the multiplex PCR reads with MiXCR, one entry per CDR3 protein. Of under 400,000 distinct CDR3 sequences in the sample, 14% are singletons; the top ten hold approximately 9.9%. Sequenced: blood. The receptors come from a woman aged 60-75 years with Graves' hyperthyroidism.

This clonotype has just a few counts. This chain joins TRBV18 and TRBJ2-1; 8 bases agree with TRBD1. The CDR3 loop spans 15 amino acids. The J segment lost 8 bases and the V segment lost 4 bases, leaving 10 bases of the junction unmatched. Germline V gene lookup returns CDR1 KGHSH and CDR2 LQKENI. This CDR3 is CASSLRGRLLHEQFF. As DNA, the CDR3 is TGTGCCAGCTCACTCAGGGGGCGTCTACTGCATGAGCAGTTCTTC.

The chain links TRBV6-1 to TRBJ2-5; tentative D call: TRBD2 (5 bases). Trimming took off 5 bases at V and 2 bases at J, with 12 bases between the two ends. The CDR3 runs to 14 residues. Per the germline V gene, CDR1 is MNHNS and CDR2 is SASEGT. The CDR3 loop reads CASSTRPGQETQYF. The CDR3 nucleotides read TGTGCCAGCAGTACGCGCCCGGGACAAGAGACCCAGTACTTC.

This clonotype was detected ten times or more. This chain links TRBV9 with TRBJ1-1; maybe TRBD1 (6 bases). The CDR3 is 13 residues long. Looked up from germline, CDR1 is SGDLS and CDR2 is YYNGEE. V lost 3 bases and J lost 3, with 9 bases in between. The CDR3 is CASSAYRDTEAFF. The CDR3 bases are TGTGCCAGCAGCGCATACAGGGACACTGAAGCTTTCTTT.

This clonotype was counted many times. The rearrangement uses TRBV6-1 and TRBJ2-3, with TRBD2 matching 13 bases. This CDR3 is built from 19 residues. J gave up 4 bases and V 0 bases, and 10 bases lay outside the gene matches. From germline, CDR1 is MNHNS and CDR2 SASEGT. For the CDR3, the DNA is TGTGCCAGCAGTGAAGCGGGTTTCCGACTAGCGGGAGGAGCAGATACGCAGTATTTT. This translates into CASSEAGFRLAGGADTQYF.

This clonotype was detected many times. The chain links TRBV24-1 to TRBJ2-3; 10 bases are shared with TRBD1. The CDR3 is 15 amino acids. CDR1 is KGHDR and CDR2 is SFDVKD in the germline V gene. The V gene end was trimmed by 7 bases and the J gene end by 4 bases; junction bases not matched to a gene: 7. The CDR3 loop is CATRRTGGNADTQYF. The CDR3 coding sequence is TGTGCCACCAGAAGGACAGGGGGTAACGCAGATACGCAGTATTTT.

With regard to this clonotype: At one end, the junction sequence differs from germline, possibly due to a read error. This chain links TRBV11-2 with TRBJ2-7; 11 positions agree with TRBD2. The germline V gene has CDR1 SGHAT and CDR2 FQNNGV. The CDR3 loop spans 14 amino acids. The CDR3 region has the DNA TGTGCCAGCAGCACGGGGACTAGCGGCTACGAGCAGCACTTC. Its protein is CASSTGTSGYEQHF. Drawing the rest from reference TRBV11-2 and TRBJ2-7, the complete variable domain is EAGVAQSPRYKIIEKRQSVAFWCNPISGHATLYWYQQILGQGPKLLIQFQNNGVVDDSQLPKDRFSAERLKGVDSTLKIQPAKLEDSAVYLCASSTGTSGYEQHFGPGTRLTVT.

At least ten counts were recorded for this clonotype. The rearrangement links TRBV29-1 to TRBJ2-7; no definite D call. Germline CDR1 reads SQVTM; CDR2 reads ANQGSEA. This CDR3 has 13 residues. Between the trimmed V and J ends, which lost 4 bases and 7 bases, there was a span of 17 bases. CDR3 region: CSVGLPLQREQYF. Written as DNA, the CDR3 is TGCAGCGTTGGGCTCCCCCTCCAAAGGGAGCAGTACTTC.

The gene calls are TRBV9 and TRBJ2-3; D is possibly TRBD2 (5 bases). V was trimmed by 0 bases and J by 1 base, leaving 9 bases between them. The CDR3 is made up of 15 amino acids. Germline lookup yields CDR1 SGDLS and CDR2 YYNGEE. The CDR3 loop is CASSVGNSGTDTQYF. The CDR3 DNA reads as TGTGCCAGCAGCGTAGGAAATAGCGGCACAGATACGCAGTATTTT.

The genes are TRBV13 and TRBJ1-2; TRBD1 matches at 7 bases. The CDR3 is 15 residues long. Germline trimming cut 5 bases from V and 4 bases from J; bases unmatched to any gene: 10. CDR1 is PRHDT, CDR2 FYEKMQ, per germline (reference sequence). The CDR3 nucleotides are TGTGCCAGCAGCATGGTAACAGGGGCCGGCTATGGCTACACCTTC. It specifies CASSMVTGAGYGYTF.

There are a few counts of this clonotype. A single base separates this from a much larger clone, so it may be a read error. The V call is TRBV28, the J call TRBJ2-7, with TRBD2 matching 9 bases. The J call may be wrong; the DNA end is better matched by TRBJ2-1. The CDR3 spans 16 residues. CDR1 is MDHEN, CDR2 SYDVKM, per germline. CDR3 residues: CASSSPTSGSPYEQFF. The CDR3 region has the DNA TGTGCCAGCAGTTCCCCGACTAGCGGCAGCCCCTACGAGCAGTTCTTC.

Points on this clonotype: The junction departs from the called germline gene at one end, perhaps through a read error. The chain links TRBV3-1 to TRBJ2-2, with a weak D call TRBD2 (5 bases). CDR3 length: 15 amino acids. Per germline, CDR1 LGHDT and CDR2 YNNKEL (reference sequence). The CDR3 here is CASRAADPNTGEPFF. The CDR3 bases are TGTGCCAGCAGGGCTGCGGACCCGAACACCGGGGAGCCGTTTTTT.

This clonotype was seen repeatedly, ten times or more. This sequence joins TRBV20-1 and TRBJ2-5; 12 positions agree with TRBD2. CDR3 size: 19 residues. With 0 bases clipped from V and 1 base from J, the junction kept 12 bases outside the gene matches. Germline loops: CDR1 DFQATT, CDR2 SNEGSKA (reference sequence). CDR3 sequence reads: CSARDIPRTSGKAQETQYF. As DNA, the CDR3 is TGCAGTGCTAGAGACATCCCCCGGACTAGCGGGAAGGCCCAAGAGACCCAGTACTTC.

This clonotype was counted only a few times. V usage is TRBV2 and J usage is TRBJ2-3, with TRBD2 matching over 10 bases. Trimming took 4 bases from V and 2 from J; bases not matched to a gene: 6. This CDR3 is 16 amino acids long. Germline CDR1 and CDR2: SNHLY and FYNNEI. The CDR3 coding sequence is TGTGCCAGCAGTGCATTAGCGGGAGGCCTCACAGATACGCAGTATTTT. Amino acid sequence: CASSALAGGLTDTQYF.

This clonotype appeared many times. The chain employs TRBV6-2 or TRBV6-3 and TRBJ2-7; 7 bases map to TRBD1. CDR1 and CDR2 (germline): MNHEY, SVGEGT. CDR3 length equals 13 residues. The junction had 5 bases not matched to a gene; V was cut back by 7 bases and J by 2 bases. The CDR3 sequence is CASIDRVTYEQYF. CDR3 nucleotides: TGTGCCAGCATTGACAGGGTTACCTACGAGCAGTACTTC.

This clonotype occurred many times. The V gene is TRBV20-1, the J gene TRBJ2-1; 8 bases match TRBD1. This CDR3 has 12 residues. CDR1 and CDR2 (germline): DFQATT, SNEGSKA (reference sequence). V was clipped by 1 base and J by 10 bases; unmatched bases: 3. CDR3 sequence reads: CSARVQGAEQFF. CDR3 nucleotides: TGCAGTGCTAGAGTTCAGGGGGCAGAGCAGTTCTTC.

This rearrangement joins TRBV14 to TRBJ2-2; no definite D call. Trimming removed 4 bases at V and 3 bases at J, with 6 bases between. CDR3 length: 13 residues. Germline CDR1 reads SGHDN; CDR2 reads FVKESK. In DNA, the CDR3 is TGTGCCAGCAGCCGCGTACACACCGGGGAGCTGTTTTTT. Its translation: CASSRVHTGELFF.

The chain joins TRBV19 to TRBJ2-1, with 11 bases lining up with TRBD2. V lost 8 bases, J lost 9 bases, and 12 bases stayed unmatched. CDR3 size: 15 residues. Germline CDR1 is LNHDA and CDR2 is SQIVND (reference sequence). CDR3 coding DNA: TGTGCCAGTTCTAGACTAGCGGGAATGGTCGGTGAGCAGTTCTTC. Translating it yields CASSRLAGMVGEQFF.

This clonotype has just one count. The chain uses TRBV7-3 and TRBJ2-3; TRBD1 might be the D (5 bases). The germline gives CDR1 SGHTA, CDR2 FQGTGA. The V end lost 0 bases, the J end lost 0 bases, and 13 bases lay between the germline ends. This CDR3 is built from 17 residues. The CDR3, as DNA: TGTGCCAGCAGCTTAACTCTTGGGGCAACTAGCACAGATACGCAGTATTTT. Its protein is CASSLTLGATSTDTQYF.

This clonotype occurred many times. This chain uses TRBV30 with TRBJ1-5, with D possibly being TRBD1 (5 bases). Per the germline V gene, CDR1 is GTSNPN and CDR2 is SVGIG (reference sequence). The CDR3 length is 12 residues. V gave up 2 bases and J gave up 9 bases, with 11 bases separating them. The CDR3: CAWSPTGGPQHF. Here the CDR3 DNA reads TGTGCCTGGAGTCCTACGGGGGGGCCCCAGCATTTT.

The chain combines TRBV19 with TRBJ2-7, with 9 bases aligning to TRBD2. Germline V gives CDR1 LNHDA, CDR2 SQIVND (reference sequence). There are 15 residues in the CDR3. V shed 0 bases and J 3 bases; nucleotides not matched to a gene: 3. Here the CDR3 reads CASSIDLAGIYEQYF. The CDR3 nucleotides are TGTGCCAGTAGTATAGATCTAGCGGGGATCTACGAGCAGTACTTC.

The rearrangement uses TRBV24-1 and TRBJ1-5; D uncertain. Trimming took off 3 bases at V and 4 bases at J, with 6 bases between the two ends. Germline CDR1 is KGHDR and CDR2 is SFDVKD. The CDR3 sequence is 13 residues long. CDR3 sequence (DNA): TGTGCCACCAGTGATAATATGAATCAGCCCCAGCATTTT. As protein: CATSDNMNQPQHF.

This clonotype was observed at least ten times. The chain recombines TRBV12-3 or TRBV12-4 with TRBJ2-1; 7 bases agree with TRBD1. Losses at the gene ends were 6 bases for V and 8 bases for J; bases not matched to a gene: 7. The CDR3 is made up of 13 amino acids. The CDR3 spells CASRRGRWDEQFF. DNA for the CDR3: TGTGCCAGCAGGAGGGGGCGTTGGGATGAGCAGTTCTTC.

A word on this clonotype: An end of the junction differs from the germline gene, which may be a read error. The chain is built from TRBV12-5 and TRBJ2-7; D may be TRBD2 (7 bases). The CDR3 runs to 15 residues. Germline V gives CDR1 LGHNT, CDR2 FRNRAP. CDR3 in DNA: TGTGCTAGTGGTTCCGGGGGCGGGAGCGTATTTTGGGGAGACTTC. Translating gives CASGSGGGSVFWGDF.

This clonotype was seen repeatedly, ten times or more. The rearrangement uses TRBV20-1 and TRBJ2-7, with 7 bases fitting TRBD2. CDR1 and CDR2 (germline): DFQATT, SNEGSKA (reference sequence). V lost 3 bases to trimming and J lost 1 base; unmatched junction nucleotides: 6. The CDR3 extends over 14 amino acids. The CDR3 sequence: CSARRENESYEQYF. CDR3 in DNA: TGCAGTGCTAGGCGGGAGAATGAGTCCTACGAGCAGTACTTC.

There are many counts of this clonotype. The chain joins TRBV5-1 to TRBJ1-1; D is uncertain. Germline values: CDR1 SGHRS, CDR2 YFSETQ. This CDR3 has 15 residues. Trimming shortened V by 2 bases and J by 0 bases, and 11 bases separated the two germline ends. The CDR3 loop is CASSLFPGMNTEAFF. The CDR3 DNA reads TGCGCCAGCAGCTTATTTCCGGGGATGAACACTGAAGCTTTCTTT.

This clonotype was recorded many times. The CDR3 spells CASSWGQGSNQPQHF. In DNA, the CDR3 is TGTGCCAGCAGCTGGGGGCAGGGGAGCAATCAGCCCCAGCATTTT. J is TRBJ1-5 and V is TRBV27, with D possibly matching TRBD1 (6 bases). Deletions cut 6 bases from V and 1 base from J, with 13 bases between. CDR3 length: 15 residues. Germline loops: CDR1 MNHEY, CDR2 SMNVEV (reference sequence).

Many counts were recorded for this clonotype. The CDR3 loop reads CSARDPLANEQFF. CDR3 sequence (DNA): TGCAGTGCTAGAGACCCACTAGCGAATGAGCAGTTCTTC. V is TRBV20-1 and J is TRBJ2-1; 7 nucleotides match TRBD2. V shed 0 bases and J 7 bases; nucleotides not matched to a gene: 3. The CDR3 loop spans 13 amino acids. Germline V gene data show CDR1 as DFQATT and CDR2 as SNEGSKA (reference sequence).

The chain carries TRBV14 and TRBJ2-1; 7 nucleotides line up with TRBD2. Trimming at V came to 6 bases and at J to 10 bases, leaving 9 bases not matched to a gene. This CDR3 is 13 amino acids long. CDR1 is SGHDN and CDR2 is FVKESK in the germline V gene. CDR3 nucleotide sequence: TGTGCCAGCAGACCACACGCGGGAGAGGAGCAGTTCTTC. This encodes CASRPHAGEEQFF.

This clonotype showed up just a few times. The V gene is TRBV6-1, the J gene TRBJ2-1; 8 nucleotides line up with TRBD2. The CDR3 extends over 13 amino acids. Germline V lookup: CDR1 MNHNS, CDR2 SASEGT. V lost 7 bases, J lost 12 bases, and 11 bases stayed unmatched. CDR3 in DNA: TGTGCCAGCACGCGGGGGGCCTCGATGCCGCAGTTCTTC. It specifies CASTRGASMPQFF.

This clonotype was seen at least ten times. CDR3 loop: CASSYDALTGSSYEQYF. The DNA of the CDR3 is TGTGCCAGCAGCTACGACGCGTTGACAGGCAGCTCCTACGAGCAGTACTTC. The rearrangement links TRBV5-6 to TRBJ2-7, with D possibly matching TRBD1 (6 bases). The CDR3 consists of 17 residues. Trimming took off 3 bases at V and 0 bases at J, with 19 bases between the two ends. Germline assignment: CDR1 SGHDT and CDR2 YYEEEE.